This TCR beta chain appears in the sequencing data of a study of blood T cell repertoires in COVID-19. At the level of the study: Sites in the United States, Italy and Spain provided acute and convalescent COVID-19 samples.

In the source study's methods: Quantification of nucleated cells was approximated via reference gene primer amplification. Sequenced by immunoSEQ multiplex PCR; TCRdb stores in-frame clones only, minus some. V, J and clone size are those of that table, while D and trimming were read from the DNA. Counted here are 140,000 or so clones, approximately 88% occurring once; the ten biggest clones make up 4.8%. This clone was seen a handful of times. V shed 5 bases, J shed 9 bases, and the junction held 10 bases outside the gene matches. Germline CDR1 is SGHTA and CDR2 is FQGNSA. This CDR3 is 16 amino acids long.

The chain couples TRBV7-2 to TRBJ2-1, with TRBD2 matching over 13 bases. The sequenced sample was peripheral blood. This receptor was obtained from a human donor in a cohort sampled during active COVID-19. Written as DNA, the CDR3 is TGTGCCAGCAGCCTAGGACTAGCGGGAGTACAGGGTGAGCAGTTCTTC. It encodes CASSLGLAGVQGEQFF.